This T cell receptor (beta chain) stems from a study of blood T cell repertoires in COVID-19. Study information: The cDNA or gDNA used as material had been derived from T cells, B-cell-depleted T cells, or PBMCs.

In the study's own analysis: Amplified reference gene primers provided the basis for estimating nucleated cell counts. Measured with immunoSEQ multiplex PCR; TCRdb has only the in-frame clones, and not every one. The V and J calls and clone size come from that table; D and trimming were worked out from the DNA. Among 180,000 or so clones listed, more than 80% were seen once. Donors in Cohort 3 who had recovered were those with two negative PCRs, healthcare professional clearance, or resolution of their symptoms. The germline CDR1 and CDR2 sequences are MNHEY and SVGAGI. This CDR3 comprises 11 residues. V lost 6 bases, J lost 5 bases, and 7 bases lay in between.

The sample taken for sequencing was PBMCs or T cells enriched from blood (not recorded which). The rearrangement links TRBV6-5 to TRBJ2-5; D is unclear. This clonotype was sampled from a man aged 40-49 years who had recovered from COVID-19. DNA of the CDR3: TGTGCCAGCAGGGTCGGGGAGACCCAGTACTTC. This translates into CASRVGETQYF.